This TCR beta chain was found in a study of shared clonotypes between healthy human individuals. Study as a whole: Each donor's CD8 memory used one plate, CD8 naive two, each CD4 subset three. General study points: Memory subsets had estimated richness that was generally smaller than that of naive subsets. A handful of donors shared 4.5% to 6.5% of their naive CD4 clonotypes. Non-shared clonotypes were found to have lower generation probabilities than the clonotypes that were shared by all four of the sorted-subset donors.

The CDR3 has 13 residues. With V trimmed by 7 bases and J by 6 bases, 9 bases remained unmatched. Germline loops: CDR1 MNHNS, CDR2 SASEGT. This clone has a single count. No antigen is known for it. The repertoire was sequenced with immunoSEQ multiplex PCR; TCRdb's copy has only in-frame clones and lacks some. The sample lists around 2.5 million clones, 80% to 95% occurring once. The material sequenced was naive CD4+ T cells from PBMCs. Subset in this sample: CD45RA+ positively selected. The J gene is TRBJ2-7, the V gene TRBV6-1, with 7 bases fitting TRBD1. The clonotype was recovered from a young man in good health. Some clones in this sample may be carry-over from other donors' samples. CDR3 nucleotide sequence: TGTGCCAGCATAGGACAGGTATCCCTCGAGCAGTACTTC. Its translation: CASIGQVSLEQYF.